The clone carrying this TCR beta chain was seen repeatedly, ten times or more. Its antigen is not known. The source of the sample is a study of T cells in Graves' hyperthyroidism and ophthalmopathy. Study at large: Peripheral blood sampling occurred at initial diagnosis, before any treatment. Regarding the study as a whole: Among clonotypes expanded in thyroid above 0.001, most were also found in blood.

Germline V gene lookup returns CDR1 LNHDA and CDR2 SQIVND (reference sequence). V dropped 1 base and J dropped 7; count of bases not matched to a gene: 7. CDR3 size: 15 residues. The study left out patients who had uncontrolled infection, other autoimmune disease, pregnancy or lactation. Source material for PBMCs was less than 12 ml fresh peripheral blood. Template material for amplifying TCR beta CDR3 regions consisted of RNA transcripts. The HTBI primer set served for first-round RT-PCR of the TCR CDR3. TCRdb reprocessed the multiplex PCR reads with MiXCR, giving one entry per CDR3 protein. The sample lists over 300,000 distinct CDR3 sequences, approximately 15% occurring once.

The V gene is TRBV19, the J gene TRBJ2-1; TRBD2 matches at 7 bases. Sequencing input: blood. This clonotype was sampled from an older woman with Graves' hyperthyroidism. CDR3 coding DNA: TGTGCCAGTAGTATAGGAGCGGGACGAGGAAATGAGCAGTTCTTC. This codes for CASSIGAGRGNEQFF.